The 11 T cell receptor beta chains below all came from one sample that was sequenced in a study of T cells in localized non-small cell lung cancer. Libraries were prepared by immunoSEQ multiplex PCR; TCRdb keeps only in-frame clonotypes and omits some of them. There are more than 70,000 clones in the sample; 84% occur only once, and approximately 3% lies in the top ten. The sample in question was peripheral blood, obtained before any cancer treatment. All receptors derive from a man between 35 and 75 years old with stage I lung adenocarcinoma.

This clone was seen just once. The V call is TRBV7-3, the J call TRBJ2-6, with D uncertain. There are 15 residues in the CDR3. Trimming pared 5 bases from V and 0 bases from J, leaving 8 bases between. Germline V lookup: CDR1 SGHTA, CDR2 FQGTGA. DNA for the CDR3: TGTGCCAGCAGCATAAGTTACTCTGGGGCCAACGTCCTGACTTTC. Amino acid sequence: CASSISYSGANVLTF.

V and J are TRBV19 and TRBJ1-1; no firm D call. The V and J ends lost 4 bases and 1 base respectively, with 16 bases between them. The V gene's germline CDR1 is LNHDA and CDR2 SQIVND (reference sequence). This CDR3 region has 16 residues. The CDR3 loop is CASSRNDFGKNTEAFF. The CDR3, as DNA: TGTGCCAGTAGTAGAAACGACTTCGGGAAGAACACTGAAGCTTTCTTT.

This clone was seen a few times. In DNA, the CDR3 is TGTGCCAGCAGCCAAGATGAGACAGACTCCTACAATGAGCAGTTCTTC. Translation: CASSQDETDSYNEQFF. The genes are TRBV14 and TRBJ2-1, with D perhaps matching TRBD1 (5 bases). CDR1 SGHDN and CDR2 FVKESK come from the germline V gene. Trimming cost V 0 bases and J 0 bases, with 9 bases left between them. The CDR3 extends over 16 amino acids.

The chain combines TRBV21-1 with TRBJ2-7; whether TRBD2, the table's D call, matches the DNA was not checked. TRBV21-1 is described as a pseudogene. The CDR3 runs 17 residues. The CDR3 spells CASSKRKGRGSAREQYF. Written as DNA, the CDR3 is TGTGCCAGCAGCAAAAGGAAGGGGCGGGGCTCCGCTCGGGAGCAGTACTTC.

The rearrangement joins TRBV2 to TRBJ1-5, with D hard to call. Trimming cost V 6 bases and J 4 bases, with 16 bases left between them. CDR3 length equals 15 residues. CDR1 is SNHLY, CDR2 FYNNEI, per germline. DNA for the CDR3: TGTGCCAGCAGGTTTGGAATTGGGGTAAATCAGCCCCAGCATTTT. It yields the protein CASRFGIGVNQPQHF.

This clone has just one count. J is TRBJ2-1 and V is TRBV30, with TRBD1 as a possible D gene (6 bases). The CDR3 is made up of 15 amino acids. The V end was cut by 2 bases, the J end by 4 bases, with 15 bases between. The germline V gene has CDR1 GTSNPN and CDR2 SVGIG (reference sequence). For the CDR3, the DNA is TGTGCCTGGAGTCCCAGAGTAAGGGGGTACAATGAGCAGTTCTTC. The encoded protein is CAWSPRVRGYNEQFF.

V gene TRBV28 combines with J gene TRBJ2-7; TRBD2 matches at 10 bases. Unmatched junction bases numbered 12, after V lost 2 bases and J lost 5 bases. There are 17 residues in the CDR3. Germline loops: CDR1 MDHEN, CDR2 SYDVKM. CDR3 region: CASSLGGAGGYYDEQYF. In DNA form, the CDR3 reads TGTGCCAGCAGTTTAGGGGGAGCGGGAGGGTATTATGACGAGCAGTACTTC.

The chain uses TRBV14 and TRBJ2-2; D unresolved. Between the trimmed V and J ends, which lost 1 base and 4 bases, there was a span of 10 bases. Germline CDR1 and CDR2: SGHDN and FVKESK. The CDR3 totals 15 residues. CDR3 in DNA: TGTGCCAGCAGCCAAGCAGCGACCGGCACCGGGGAGCTGTTTTTT. Residues: CASSQAATGTGELFF.

The chain employs TRBV7-8 and TRBJ2-5; D is unresolved. There are 11 residues in the CDR3. V was clipped by 2 bases and J by 4 bases, with 2 bases between them. CDR1 SGHVS and CDR2 FQNEAQ come from the germline V gene. CDR3 sequence (DNA): TGTGCCAGCAGCTTAACAGAGACCCAGTACTTC. It codes for CASSLTETQYF.

The table lists this clone with a few counts. The chain joins TRBV5-1 to TRBJ1-1; D not certain. Germline CDR1 reads SGHRS; CDR2 reads YFSETQ. The V and J ends lost 1 base and 5 bases respectively, with 9 bases between them. This CDR3 comprises 13 residues. CDR3 in DNA: TGCGCCAGCAGCTTGTTTTCAGGTACTGAAGCTTTCTTT. As protein: CASSLFSGTEAFF.

The rearrangement joins TRBV29-1 to TRBJ1-5; D unresolved. CDR1 and CDR2 (germline): SQVTM, ANQGSEA. Trimming removed 5 bases from V and 1 base from J, with 6 bases in between. The CDR3 totals 12 residues. CDR3 bases: TGCAGCGTTAGAACCAGCAATCAGCCCCAGCATTTT. This gives the protein CSVRTSNQPQHF. Variable domain in full (rest from reference TRBV29-1 and TRBJ1-5): SAVISQKPSRDICQRGTSLTIQCQVDSQVTMMFWYRQQPGQSLTLIATANQGSEATYESGFVIDKFPISRPNLTFSTLTVSNMSPEDSSIYLCSVRTSNQPQHFGDGTRLSIL.